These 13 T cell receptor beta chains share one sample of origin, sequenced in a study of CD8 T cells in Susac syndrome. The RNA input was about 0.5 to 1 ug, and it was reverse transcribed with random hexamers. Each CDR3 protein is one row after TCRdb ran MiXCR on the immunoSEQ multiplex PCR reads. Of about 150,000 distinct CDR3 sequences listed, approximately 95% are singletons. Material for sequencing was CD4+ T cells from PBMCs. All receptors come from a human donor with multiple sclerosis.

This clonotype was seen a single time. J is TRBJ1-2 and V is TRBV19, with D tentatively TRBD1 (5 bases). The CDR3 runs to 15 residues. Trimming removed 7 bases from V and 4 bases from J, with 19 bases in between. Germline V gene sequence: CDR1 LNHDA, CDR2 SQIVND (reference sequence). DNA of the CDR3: TGTGCCAGTACCTCTATATCCGAGGGGAGCTATGGCTACACCTTC. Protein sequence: CASTSISEGSYGYTF.

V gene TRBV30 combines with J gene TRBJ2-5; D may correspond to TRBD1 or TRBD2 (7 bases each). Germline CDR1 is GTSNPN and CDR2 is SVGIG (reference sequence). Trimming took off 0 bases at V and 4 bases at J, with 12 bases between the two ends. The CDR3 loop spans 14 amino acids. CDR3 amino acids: CAWSVGGGAETQYF. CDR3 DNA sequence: TGTGCCTGGAGTGTGGGAGGGGGCGCAGAGACCCAGTACTTC. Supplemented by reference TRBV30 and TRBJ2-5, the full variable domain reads SQTIHQWPATLVQPVGSPLSLECTVEGTSNPNLYWYRQAAGRGLQLLFYSVGIGQISSEVPQNLSASRPQDRQFILSSKKLLLSDSGFYLCAWSVGGGAETQYFGPGTRLLVL.

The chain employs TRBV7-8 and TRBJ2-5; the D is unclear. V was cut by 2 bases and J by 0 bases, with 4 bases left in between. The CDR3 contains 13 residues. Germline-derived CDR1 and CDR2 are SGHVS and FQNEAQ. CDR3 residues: CASSLIDQETQYF. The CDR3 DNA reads TGTGCCAGCAGCTTAATCGACCAAGAGACCCAGTACTTC.

CDR3 nucleotide sequence: TGCGCCAGCAGCCAAACTAGCGTGAACAATGAGCAGTTCTTC. Translated: CASSQTSVNNEQFF. The chain carries TRBV4-3 and TRBJ2-1, with TRBD2 identical over 7 bases. This CDR3 has 14 amino acids. Germline trimming cut 2 bases from V and 5 bases from J; bases unmatched to any gene: 3. Germline values: CDR1 LGHNA, CDR2 YSLEER.

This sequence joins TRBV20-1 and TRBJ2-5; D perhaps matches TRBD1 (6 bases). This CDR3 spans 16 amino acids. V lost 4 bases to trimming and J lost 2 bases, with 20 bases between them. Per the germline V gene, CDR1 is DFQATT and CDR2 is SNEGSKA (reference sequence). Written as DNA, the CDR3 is TGCAGTGCTACACGGGACACCCAAGCCCTTCAAGAGACCCAGTACTTC. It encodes CSATRDTQALQETQYF.

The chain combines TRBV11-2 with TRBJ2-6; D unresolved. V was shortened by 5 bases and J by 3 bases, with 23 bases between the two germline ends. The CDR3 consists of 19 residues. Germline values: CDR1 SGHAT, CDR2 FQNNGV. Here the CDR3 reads CASSSGWVRKNSGANVLTF. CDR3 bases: TGTGCCAGCAGCAGTGGGTGGGTCAGGAAAAACAGTGGGGCCAACGTCCTGACTTTC.

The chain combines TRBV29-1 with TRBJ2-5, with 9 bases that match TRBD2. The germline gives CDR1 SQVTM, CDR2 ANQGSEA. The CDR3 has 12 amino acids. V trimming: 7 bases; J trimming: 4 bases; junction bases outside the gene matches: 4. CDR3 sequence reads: CSAAAGGETQYF. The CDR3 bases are TGCAGCGCCGCAGCGGGAGGAGAGACCCAGTACTTC.

The CDR3 DNA reads TGTGCCAGCAGGGCCTACCTGGGGGGGGTTAGCAATCAGCCCCAGCATTTT. Translated, it gives CASRAYLGGVSNQPQHF. V usage is TRBV6-1 and J usage is TRBJ1-5; a possible D gene is TRBD1 (5 bases). Germline values: CDR1 MNHNS, CDR2 SASEGT. The V gene lost 6 bases and the J gene lost 0 bases, with 18 bases spanning the gap. The CDR3 sequence is 17 residues long.

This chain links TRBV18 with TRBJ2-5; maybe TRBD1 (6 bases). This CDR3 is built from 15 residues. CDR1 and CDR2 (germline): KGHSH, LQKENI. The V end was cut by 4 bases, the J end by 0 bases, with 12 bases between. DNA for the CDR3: TGTGCCAGCTCACTGGGGACATCCAACCAAGAGACCCAGTACTTC. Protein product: CASSLGTSNQETQYF.

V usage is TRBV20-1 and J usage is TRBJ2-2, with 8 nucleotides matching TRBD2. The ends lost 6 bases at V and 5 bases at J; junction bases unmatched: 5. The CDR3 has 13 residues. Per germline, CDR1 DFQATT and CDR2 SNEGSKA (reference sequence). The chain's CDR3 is CSADGGRTGELFF. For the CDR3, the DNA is TGCAGTGCCGACGGCGGGAGGACCGGGGAGCTGTTTTTT.

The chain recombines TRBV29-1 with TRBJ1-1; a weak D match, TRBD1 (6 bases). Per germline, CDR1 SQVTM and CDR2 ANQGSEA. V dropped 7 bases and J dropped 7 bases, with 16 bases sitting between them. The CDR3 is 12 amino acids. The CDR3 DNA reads TGCAGCGCCAATCGAGGGGGTTTTGAAGCTTTCTTT. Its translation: CSANRGGFEAFF.

For the CDR3, the DNA is TGTGCCAGCAGCCCATGGACGGACTCCGACACCGGGGAGCTGTTTTTT. Its translation is CASSPWTDSDTGELFF. The rearrangement joins TRBV11-3 to TRBJ2-2, with D tentatively TRBD2 (5 bases). Trimming removed 5 bases at V and 3 bases at J, with 16 bases between. CDR1 and CDR2 from the germline V gene are SGHNT and YENEEA. This CDR3 spans 16 amino acids. The full variable domain, with the rest looked up from reference TRBV11-3 and TRBJ2-2, is EAGVVQSPRYKIIEKKQPVAFWCNPISGHNTLYWYLQNLGQGPELLIRYENEEAVDDSQLPKDRFSAERLKGVDSTLKIQPAELGDSAVYLCASSPWTDSDTGELFFGEGSRLTVL.

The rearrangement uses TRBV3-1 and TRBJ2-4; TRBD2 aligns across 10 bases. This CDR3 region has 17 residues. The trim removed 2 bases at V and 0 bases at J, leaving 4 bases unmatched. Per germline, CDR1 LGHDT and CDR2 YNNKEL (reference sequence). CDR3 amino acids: CASSQRLAGEAKNIQYF. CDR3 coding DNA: TGTGCCAGCAGCCAACGCCTAGCGGGGGAAGCCAAAAACATTCAGTACTTC.